Listed below are T cell receptor beta chains from one sample, sequenced in a study of T-cell memory formation after mild COVID-19. TCRdb fed the 5' RACE reads into MiXCR, producing one record per CDR3 protein. The sample holds roughly 310,000 distinct CDR3 sequences, more than 15% seen once. Material: PBMCs or a T cell subset sorted from them (not recorded which). Source of these receptors: a man aged 18 to 35 who had mild COVID-19 (a few samples of this study predate the infection). Cell type and time point are not known. The CDR3 runs from the conserved cysteine through the conserved F or W. A D gene is named only where the DNA matches it firmly. Some rows mark clone size as missing; the rest say once, few, many or name a class of expanded clone.

v_gene	d_gene	abundance	j_gene	len	CDR3aa	CDR3nt
TRBV6-6	TRBD1	few	TRBJ1-6	15	CASSLGQGDGSPLHF	TGTGCCAGCAGTTTGGGACAGGGGGATGGTTCACCCCTCCACTTT
TRBV10-3	-	few	TRBJ1-1	11	CAISGEGEAFF	TGTGCCATCAGTGGTGAAGGTGAAGCTTTCTTT
TRBV5-1	-	few	TRBJ2-2	18	CASSTRTWTDLSSGELFF	TGCGCCAGCAGCACGCGCACGTGGACAGACCTATCGAGCGGGGAGCTGTTTTTT
TRBV3-1	-	-	TRBJ2-5	17	CASSQVGGEDAQETQYF	TGTGCCAGCAGCCAAGTTGGTGGGGAGGACGCCCAAGAGACCCAGTACTTC
TRBV7-8	-	many	TRBJ1-5	16	CASSLLSSGGNQPQHF	TGTGCCAGCAGCTTATTGTCATCAGGGGGCAATCAGCCCCAGCATTTT
TRBV2	TRBD1	few	TRBJ2-1	17	CASSATLLDRAYNEQFF	TGTGCCAGCAGTGCTACATTACTTGACAGGGCTTACAATGAGCAGTTCTTC
TRBV6-5	TRBD1	-	TRBJ2-5	14	CASRGDRGWQTQYF	TGTGCCAGCAGGGGGGACAGGGGTTGGCAGACCCAGTACTTC
TRBV18	-	few	TRBJ1-1	13	CASSPDPGGTAFF	TGTGCCAGCTCACCCGACCCGGGTGGTACAGCTTTCTTT
TRBV6-2/TRBV6-3	TRBD2	-	TRBJ2-1	14	CASSTSGGSHEQFF	TGTGCCAGCAGCACTAGCGGGGGGAGCCATGAGCAGTTCTTC
TRBV20-1	-	-	TRBJ1-2	12	CSARKLVYGYTF	TGCAGTGCTAGAAAGTTGGTCTATGGCTACACCTTC
TRBV6-2/TRBV6-3	-	many	TRBJ2-3	12	CASSNLADTQYF	TGTGCCAGCAGCAACCTGGCGGATACGCAGTATTTT
TRBV6-5	TRBD2	-	TRBJ2-5	16	CASSRGGPGGRETQYF	TGTGCCAGCAGTCGCGGAGGGCCGGGGGGGAGAGAGACCCAGTACTTC
TRBV18	TRBD1	-	TRBJ2-1	17	CASSPMTGFSTDNEQFF	TGTGCCAGCTCGCCGATGACAGGGTTTAGTACCGACAATGAGCAGTTCTTC
TRBV5-1	-	-	TRBJ1-1	14	CASSLAAGNTEAFF	TGCGCCAGCAGCTTGGCAGCAGGGAACACTGAAGCTTTCTTT
TRBV11-2	TRBD2	few	TRBJ2-1	17	CASSLRTSGGQYNEQFF	TGTGCCAGCAGCCTACGCACTAGCGGGGGGCAATACAATGAGCAGTTCTTC
TRBV6-1	TRBD2	few	TRBJ2-2	16	CASSSGGAVGTGELFF	TGTGCCAGCAGTAGCGGGGGGGCCGTCGGCACCGGGGAGCTGTTTTTT
TRBV4-1	-	once	TRBJ2-1	13	CASSQDSYNEQFF	TGCGCCAGCAGCCAAGACAGTTACAATGAGCAGTTCTTC
TRBV2	TRBD1	-	TRBJ2-2	15	CASSLDRVKTGELFF	TGTGCCAGCAGCCTGGACAGGGTAAAAACCGGGGAGCTGTTTTTT
TRBV10-3	TRBD1	few	TRBJ1-2	12	CAIQGDRSGYTF	TGTGCCATCCAGGGGGACCGGAGTGGCTACACCTTC
TRBV7-6	TRBD2	few	TRBJ2-1	17	CASSLATSGGYYNEQFF	TGTGCCAGCAGCTTAGCGACTAGCGGGGGGTACTACAATGAGCAGTTCTTC
TRBV20-1	TRBD2	few	TRBJ2-7	14	CSAEPGLALYEQYF	TGCAGTGCGGAACCGGGACTAGCTCTCTACGAGCAGTACTTC
TRBV6-5	TRBD1	-	TRBJ1-1	17	CASSRLPGGAGNTEAFF	TGTGCCAGCAGTAGACTTCCAGGGGGCGCAGGGAACACTGAAGCTTTCTTT
TRBV12-3/TRBV12-4	TRBD2	-	TRBJ2-5	16	CASRRGLAGYQETQYF	TGTGCCAGCAGGCGGGGGCTAGCGGGGTACCAAGAGACCCAGTACTTC
TRBV7-2	TRBD2	-	TRBJ2-3	17	CASSPGLAGGSTDTQYF	TGTGCCAGCAGCCCGGGACTAGCGGGGGGTAGCACAGATACGCAGTATTTT
TRBV12-3/TRBV12-4	-	-	TRBJ2-7	15	CASSFPAGGTHEQYF	TGTGCCAGCAGTTTCCCGGCAGGCGGGACCCACGAGCAGTACTTC
TRBV7-2	-	few	TRBJ2-6	13	CASQRGGANVLTF	TGTGCCAGTCAGAGAGGCGGGGCCAACGTCCTGACTTTC
TRBV4-1	-	-	TRBJ1-6	15	CASSQEARNNSPLHF	TGCGCCAGCAGCCAAGAAGCCAGGAATAATTCACCCCTCCACTTT
TRBV11-3	TRBD2	-	TRBJ2-1	12	CASSPSGGGQFF	TGTGCCAGCAGCCCCAGCGGGGGGGGGCAGTTCTTC
TRBV7-3	-	few	TRBJ2-3	14	CASSPSASTDTQYF	TGTGCCAGCAGCCCCTCGGCTAGCACAGATACGCAGTATTTT
TRBV7-2	TRBD2	-	TRBJ2-1	18	CASSTLAGGVPSYNEQFF	TGTGCCAGCAGCACACTAGCGGGGGGCGTCCCCTCCTACAATGAGCAGTTCTTC
TRBV5-6	-	many	TRBJ2-7	13	CASSLGQSYEQYF	TGTGCCAGCAGCTTGGGCCAAAGCTACGAGCAGTACTTC
TRBV12-3/TRBV12-4	-	few	TRBJ1-5	14	CASSFWGSNQPQHF	TGTGCCAGCAGTTTTTGGGGAAGCAATCAGCCCCAGCATTTT
TRBV7-2	-	-	TRBJ2-2	15	CASSLRTNQAGELFF	TGTGCCAGCAGCCTCCGGACAAACCAGGCCGGGGAGCTGTTTTTT
TRBV10-3	-	many	TRBJ2-6	18	CAISESQGRRAGANVLTF	TGTGCCATCAGTGAGTCTCAGGGGCGCAGAGCTGGGGCCAACGTCCTGACTTTC
TRBV5-1	TRBD2	-	TRBJ2-1	18	CASSLVGLAGYSGNEQFF	TGCGCCAGCAGCTTGGTGGGACTAGCGGGCTATTCAGGGAATGAGCAGTTCTTC
TRBV10-3	TRBD2	few	TRBJ2-3	20	CAIGSNVGLAGATPLDTQYF	TGTGCCATCGGGTCCAACGTGGGGCTAGCGGGGGCCACTCCTCTCGATACGCAGTATTTT
TRBV3-1	TRBD2	-	TRBJ2-2	15	CASSTRLALAGELFF	TGTGCCAGCAGCACCCGACTAGCGCTCGCCGGGGAGCTGTTTTTT
TRBV4-2	-	-	TRBJ1-1	14	CASSRREGGTEAFF	TGTGCCAGCAGCCGGAGGGAAGGGGGTACTGAAGCTTTCTTT
TRBV5-1	-	-	TRBJ2-1	15	CASSLATGRRNEQFF	TGCGCCAGCAGCTTGGCCACGGGCCGCCGCAATGAGCAGTTCTTC
TRBV4-3	-	few	TRBJ2-5	15	CASSLTGGVLETQYF	TGCGCCAGCAGCCTGACAGGCGGGGTATTAGAGACCCAGTACTTC
TRBV12-3/TRBV12-4	TRBD2	-	TRBJ2-1	15	CASSFFGGGLNEQFF	TGTGCCAGCAGTTTTTTCGGCGGGGGTCTTAATGAGCAGTTCTTC
TRBV7-9	-	many	TRBJ1-5	13	CASSLQGNQPQHF	TGTGCCAGCAGCTTACAGGGCAATCAGCCCCAGCATTTT
TRBV6-5	TRBD1	-	TRBJ1-2	15	CASSQRQGSLYGYTF	TGTGCCAGCAGTCAGCGACAGGGGTCCCTCTATGGCTACACCTTC
TRBV5-8	TRBD1	-	TRBJ1-2	14	CASSPDRGWDGYTF	TGTGCCAGCAGCCCGGACAGGGGGTGGGATGGCTACACCTTC
TRBV29-1	-	few	TRBJ1-1	13	CSVGGGMNTEAFF	TGCAGCGTAGGAGGGGGGATGAACACTGAAGCTTTCTTT
TRBV29-1	-	once	TRBJ2-5	13	CSSMGLMGETQYF	TGCAGCTCCATGGGACTCATGGGAGAGACCCAGTACTTC
TRBV12-3/TRBV12-4	TRBD2	-	TRBJ2-3	17	CASSPPSGGVSTDTQYF	TGTGCCAGCAGTCCCCCTAGCGGGGGGGTGAGCACAGATACGCAGTATTTT
TRBV6-5	TRBD1	many	TRBJ2-3	16	CASSYSTGSGTDTQYF	TGTGCCAGCAGTTACTCGACAGGGAGTGGCACAGATACGCAGTATTTT
TRBV20-1	TRBD2	many	TRBJ2-1	15	CSARDPWRGGNEQFF	TGCAGTGCTAGAGATCCTTGGCGGGGGGGGAATGAGCAGTTCTTC
TRBV20-1	TRBD1	-	TRBJ1-1	12	CSASRGDTEAFF	TGCAGTGCTAGCAGGGGGGACACTGAAGCTTTCTTT
TRBV7-9	-	-	TRBJ2-7	13	CASRLTLSYEQYF	TGTGCCAGCAGACTAACGCTTTCCTACGAGCAGTACTTC
TRBV29-1	-	-	TRBJ1-1	13	CSGSGHLNTEAFF	TGCAGCGGGAGCGGACATTTGAACACTGAAGCTTTCTTT
TRBV24-1	TRBD2	-	TRBJ2-1	12	CATRGAGDEQFF	TGTGCCACCAGAGGGGCGGGGGATGAGCAGTTCTTC
TRBV4-2	TRBD2	-	TRBJ2-1	17	CASSRKAGGQYYNEQFF	TGTGCCAGCAGCCGAAAAGCGGGGGGCCAGTACTACAATGAGCAGTTCTTC
TRBV12-3/TRBV12-4	-	few	TRBJ1-2	14	CASSHGRVRRGYTF	TGTGCCAGCAGCCACGGGAGGGTCCGACGGGGCTACACCTTC